This T cell receptor beta chain was captured in a study of T-cell reconstitution after alpha-beta-depleted transplantation in children. Overall study findings and caveats: Day-60 TCRbeta diversity that was high in some patients was derived from surviving recipient T cells and thymic progenitors. The origin of alpha-beta T cells about two months after transplant was reportedly several hundred expanded graft clones. Newly made T cells mostly supplied T-cell counts and diversity one year after transplant.

Unique molecular identifiers were used in preparing the TCRbeta library. Via MiXCR, TCRdb re-called the PCR reads, giving one row per CDR3 protein. The table records about 870,000 distinct CDR3 sequences, 15% to 20% of them present only once. The table lists this clonotype with many counts. The target antigen is unknown. Source: PBMCs, mostly from graft donor cells, taken 360 days after TCRalphabeta/CD19-depleted stem cell transplant. The sequence derives from a male patient younger than 18 who had a stem cell transplant for acute lymphoblastic leukemia, so the T cells may come from the graft donor.

The CDR3 spells CASSRGITDTQYF. Written as DNA, the CDR3 is TGTGCCAGCTCCAGGGGAATCACAGATACGCAGTATTTT. This chain joins TRBV7-3 and TRBJ2-3, with D perhaps TRBD1 (6 bases). The CDR3 spans 13 residues. The germline CDR1 and CDR2 sequences are SGHTA and FQGTGA. Deletions cut 8 bases from V and 2 bases from J, with 11 bases between. The full variable domain, with the rest looked up from reference TRBV7-3 and TRBJ2-3, is GAGVSQTPSNKVTEKGKYVELRCDPISGHTALYWYRQSLGQGPEFLIYFQGTGAADDSGLPNDRFFAVRPEGSVSTLKIQRTERGDSAVYLCASSRGITDTQYFGPGTRLTVL.